This T cell receptor beta chain was identified in a study of CXCR3-negative and CXCR3-positive naive CD8 T cells. Study observations and caveats: CXCR3 expression dropped partially after cryopreservation, and most assays relied on fresh PBMCs. Hydrophobicity was higher for TRB CDR3s found in CXCR3-positive naive cells than in CXCR3-negative naive cells. In naive cells, CXCR3-negative and CXCR3-positive subsets had similar TRBV-TRBJ usage; memory cells differed. Diversity was high in both naive subsets and much lower in memory cells.

The study made its TRB cDNA libraries by 5' RACE, adding UMI labels. Following a re-call of the 5' RACE reads, TCRdb has one entry per CDR3 protein and lacks DNA. The table for this sample gives 120,000 to 150,000 distinct CDR3 sequences. Cells classed as naive CD8+ T cells were CD45RO-CCR7+CD27+CD95-. In regard to this clonotype: Antigen: not known.

Germline V gene sequence: CDR1 MNHEY, CDR2 SVGAGI. The CDR3 length is 12 residues. V usage is TRBV6-5 and J usage is TRBJ1-2; TCRdb picks TRBD1, but there is no DNA to check that call. The TCR comes from a human donor in good health. Some clones in this sample may be carry-over from other donors' samples. The source material was naive CXCR3+ CD8+ T cells from blood. The sample's subset: CD45RO-CCR7+CD27+CD95- naive CD8+ T cells expressing CXCR3 (TNR3+). The chain's CDR3 is CASSYRGDGYTF.